This paragraph covers one TCR beta chain sequence. Its antigen is not known. This CDR3 spans 15 amino acids. Germline CDR1 LGHNA, CDR2 YSLEER. The data derive from a study of monozygotic twins with inflammatory bowel disease. Study conclusions and caveats: TCRbeta diversity (inverse Simpson) was lower in IBD patients than in healthy co-twins.

Each TCR library consumed approximately 3.5 ug of total RNA. Following a re-call of the 5' RACE reads, TCRdb has one entry per CDR3 protein and lacks DNA. The sample has approximately 400,000 distinct CDR3 sequences. The specimen sequenced was blood. The sequence was collected from a human donor with ulcerative colitis or Crohn's disease, or a healthy co-twin of an affected twin (not recorded which). The chain has TRBV4-3 and TRBJ2-7. This CDR3 reads CASSQGFRESYEQYF.